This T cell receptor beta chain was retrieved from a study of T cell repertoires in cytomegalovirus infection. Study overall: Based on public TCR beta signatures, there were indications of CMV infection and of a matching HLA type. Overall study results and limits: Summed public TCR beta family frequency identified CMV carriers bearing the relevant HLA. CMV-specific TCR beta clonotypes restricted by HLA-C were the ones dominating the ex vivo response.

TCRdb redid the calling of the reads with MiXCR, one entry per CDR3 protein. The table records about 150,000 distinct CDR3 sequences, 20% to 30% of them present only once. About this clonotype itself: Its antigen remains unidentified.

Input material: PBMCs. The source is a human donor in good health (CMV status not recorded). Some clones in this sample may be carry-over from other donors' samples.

CDR3 nucleotides: TGCAGTGCTAGAGGGGTAGCGGGGAAGGAGGAAGGGCAGTATTTT. It translates to CSARGVAGKEEGQYF. The V and J genes are TRBV20-1 and TRBJ2-3; the match to TRBD2 covers 8 bases. Germline CDR1 DFQATT, CDR2 SNEGSKA (reference sequence). With V trimmed by 1 base and J by 11 bases, 14 bases remained unmatched. The CDR3 consists of 15 residues.